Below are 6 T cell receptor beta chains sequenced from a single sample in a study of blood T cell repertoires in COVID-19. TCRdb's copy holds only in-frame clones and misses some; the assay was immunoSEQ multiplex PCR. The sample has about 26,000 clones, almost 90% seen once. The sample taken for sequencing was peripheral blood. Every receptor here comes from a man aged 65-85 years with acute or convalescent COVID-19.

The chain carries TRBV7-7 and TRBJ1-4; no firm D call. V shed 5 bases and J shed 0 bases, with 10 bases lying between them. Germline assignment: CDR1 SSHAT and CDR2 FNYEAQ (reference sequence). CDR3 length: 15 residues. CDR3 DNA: TGTGCCAGCAGCCGTACTGCCGCAACTAATGAAAAACTGTTTTTT. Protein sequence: CASSRTAATNEKLFF.

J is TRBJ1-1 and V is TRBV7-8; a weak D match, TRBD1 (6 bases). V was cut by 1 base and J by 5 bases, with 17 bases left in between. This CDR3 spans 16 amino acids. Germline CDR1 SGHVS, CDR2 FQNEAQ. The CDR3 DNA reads TGTGCCAGCAGCTTAGGGGCGGGGGCCGGGGTAACTGAAGCTTTCTTT. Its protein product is CASSLGAGAGVTEAFF.

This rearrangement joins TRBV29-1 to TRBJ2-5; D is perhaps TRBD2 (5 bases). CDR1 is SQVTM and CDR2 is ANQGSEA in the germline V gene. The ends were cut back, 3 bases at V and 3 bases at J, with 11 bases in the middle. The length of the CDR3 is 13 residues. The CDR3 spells CSVDSSGEETQYF. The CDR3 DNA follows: TGCAGCGTTGACAGCTCCGGGGAAGAGACCCAGTACTTC. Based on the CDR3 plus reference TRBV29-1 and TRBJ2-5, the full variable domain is SAVISQKPSRDICQRGTSLTIQCQVDSQVTMMFWYRQQPGQSLTLIATANQGSEATYESGFVIDKFPISRPNLTFSTLTVSNMSPEDSSIYLCSVDSSGEETQYFGPGTRLLVL.

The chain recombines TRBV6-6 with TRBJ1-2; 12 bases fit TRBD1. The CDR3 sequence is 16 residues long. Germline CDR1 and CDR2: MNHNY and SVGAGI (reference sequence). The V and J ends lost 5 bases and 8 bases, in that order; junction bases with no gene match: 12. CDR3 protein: CASSPGTGGALRGYTF. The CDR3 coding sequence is TGTGCCAGCAGTCCCGGGACAGGGGGCGCCTTAAGGGGCTACACCTTC.

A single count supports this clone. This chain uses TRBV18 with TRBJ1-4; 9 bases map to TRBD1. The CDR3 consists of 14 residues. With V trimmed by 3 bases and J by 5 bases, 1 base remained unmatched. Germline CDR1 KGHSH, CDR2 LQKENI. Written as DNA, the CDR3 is TGTGCCAGCTCACCCGGGACAGGGAATGAAAAACTGTTTTTT. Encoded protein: CASSPGTGNEKLFF.

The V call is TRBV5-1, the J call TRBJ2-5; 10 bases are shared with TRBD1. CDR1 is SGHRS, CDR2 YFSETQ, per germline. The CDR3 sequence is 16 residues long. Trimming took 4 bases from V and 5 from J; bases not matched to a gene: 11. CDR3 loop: CASSLLGTGEEETQYF. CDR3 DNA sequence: TGCGCCAGCAGCCTCCTCGGGACAGGGGAGGAGGAGACCCAGTACTTC.